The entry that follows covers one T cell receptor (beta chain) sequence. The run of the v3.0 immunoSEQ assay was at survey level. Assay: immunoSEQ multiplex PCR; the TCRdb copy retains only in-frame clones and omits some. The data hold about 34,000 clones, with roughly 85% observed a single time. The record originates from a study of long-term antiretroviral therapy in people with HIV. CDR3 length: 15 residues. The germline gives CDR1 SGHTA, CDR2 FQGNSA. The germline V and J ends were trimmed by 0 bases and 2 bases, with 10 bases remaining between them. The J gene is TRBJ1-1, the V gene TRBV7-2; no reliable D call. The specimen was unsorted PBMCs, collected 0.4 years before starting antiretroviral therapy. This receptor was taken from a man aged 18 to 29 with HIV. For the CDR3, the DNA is TGTGCCAGCAGCTTAGCGGGCAGGAGTAACACTGAAGCTTTCTTT. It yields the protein CASSLAGRSNTEAFF.